This T cell receptor (beta chain) was identified in a study of blood T cell repertoires in COVID-19. Study context: Sites across the United States, Italy and Spain contributed samples from acute and convalescent COVID-19.

Per the authors' pipeline: By means of reference gene primer amplification, nucleated cell counts were estimated. Repertoires were generated with immunoSEQ multiplex PCR, while TCRdb's copy carries only in-frame clones and drops some. The V and J calls and clone size are taken from that table; D and trimming were inferred from the DNA. The data contain roughly 100,000 clones, over 80% of them seen just once; the ten biggest clones take up just under 2%. Trimming pared 4 bases from V and 2 bases from J, leaving 8 bases between. Germline V CDR1 and CDR2: LGHDT, YNNKEL (reference sequence). The CDR3 has 13 amino acids.

The clonotype comes from a man between 65 and 79 years old with active or convalescent COVID-19. Sequencing was performed on peripheral blood. V is TRBV3-1 (or the pseudogene TRBV3-2) and J is TRBJ1-2, with unresolved D. The DNA for the CDR3 is TGTGCCAGCAGCCGTGCGGTCAACTATGGCTACACCTTC. Translating it yields CASSRAVNYGYTF.